Sequencing of this T cell receptor beta chain was carried out in a study of cytomegalovirus exposure and HLA in healthy donors. Background on the study: Most donors, approximately 82% of a few hundred genotyped, fell in the Caucasian-associated ancestry cluster. Overall study findings and caveats: With later analysis, a missense DCLRE1C variant became linked to TCR beta V- and J-gene trimming. V segments that were indistinguishable, TRBV6-2 and TRBV6-3 among them, were omitted from analysis.

With regard to this clone: Its antigen is still unknown.

Vbeta (60) and Jbeta (13) primers were used in the PCR. Assay used: immunoSEQ multiplex PCR; TCRdb lists only in-frame clones, some missing. The table lists under 200,000 clones, with approximately 6.4% in the top ten. V dropped 6 bases and J dropped 6; count of bases not matched to a gene: 14. CDR1 and CDR2 from the germline V gene are SGHRS and YFSETQ. The CDR3 sequence is 15 residues long. Sequences were obtained from PBMCs. This sequence originates from a young man in good health and CMV-seronegative. The chain employs TRBV5-1 and TRBJ2-5; 7 nucleotides agree with TRBD2. CDR3 nucleotides: TGCGCCAGCAAGGTCGCAGGCACTAGCGAGAAGACCCAGTACTTC. As protein: CASKVAGTSEKTQYF.